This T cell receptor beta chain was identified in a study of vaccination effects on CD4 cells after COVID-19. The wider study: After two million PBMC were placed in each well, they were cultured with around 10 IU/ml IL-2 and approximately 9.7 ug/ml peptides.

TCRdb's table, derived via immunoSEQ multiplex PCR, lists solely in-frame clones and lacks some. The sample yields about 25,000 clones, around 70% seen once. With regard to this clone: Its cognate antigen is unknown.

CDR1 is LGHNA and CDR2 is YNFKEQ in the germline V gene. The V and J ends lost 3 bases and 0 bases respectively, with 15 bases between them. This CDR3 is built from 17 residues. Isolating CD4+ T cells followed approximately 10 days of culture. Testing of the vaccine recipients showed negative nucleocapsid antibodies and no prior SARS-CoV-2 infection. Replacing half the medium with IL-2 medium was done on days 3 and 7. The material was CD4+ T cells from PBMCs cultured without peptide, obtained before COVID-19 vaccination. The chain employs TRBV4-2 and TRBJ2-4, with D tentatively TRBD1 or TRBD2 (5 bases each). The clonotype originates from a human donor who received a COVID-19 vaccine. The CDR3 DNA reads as TGTGCCAGCAGCCAGGGGACCGGGACCCTAGCCAAAAACATTCAGTACTTC. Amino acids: CASSQGTGTLAKNIQYF.